This entry describes one TCR beta chain. This CDR3 is built from 14 residues. V shed 1 base and J 5 bases; nucleotides not matched to a gene: 6. Germline assignment: CDR1 SGHDT and CDR2 YYEEEE. This sample was taken from a study of blood T cell repertoires in COVID-19. This table comes from immunoSEQ multiplex PCR, and its TCRdb copy is limited to in-frame clones, with some not included. Here the sample spans 55,000 to 60,000 clones, 76% being singletons. This chain uses TRBV5-6 with TRBJ2-7; 7 nucleotides match TRBD2. This TCR came from a man aged 45-60 years with active or convalescent COVID-19. What was sequenced was peripheral blood. The CDR3 is CASSLPGGIDEQYF. The CDR3 DNA reads TGTGCCAGCAGCTTGCCGGGGGGTATCGACGAGCAGTACTTC.